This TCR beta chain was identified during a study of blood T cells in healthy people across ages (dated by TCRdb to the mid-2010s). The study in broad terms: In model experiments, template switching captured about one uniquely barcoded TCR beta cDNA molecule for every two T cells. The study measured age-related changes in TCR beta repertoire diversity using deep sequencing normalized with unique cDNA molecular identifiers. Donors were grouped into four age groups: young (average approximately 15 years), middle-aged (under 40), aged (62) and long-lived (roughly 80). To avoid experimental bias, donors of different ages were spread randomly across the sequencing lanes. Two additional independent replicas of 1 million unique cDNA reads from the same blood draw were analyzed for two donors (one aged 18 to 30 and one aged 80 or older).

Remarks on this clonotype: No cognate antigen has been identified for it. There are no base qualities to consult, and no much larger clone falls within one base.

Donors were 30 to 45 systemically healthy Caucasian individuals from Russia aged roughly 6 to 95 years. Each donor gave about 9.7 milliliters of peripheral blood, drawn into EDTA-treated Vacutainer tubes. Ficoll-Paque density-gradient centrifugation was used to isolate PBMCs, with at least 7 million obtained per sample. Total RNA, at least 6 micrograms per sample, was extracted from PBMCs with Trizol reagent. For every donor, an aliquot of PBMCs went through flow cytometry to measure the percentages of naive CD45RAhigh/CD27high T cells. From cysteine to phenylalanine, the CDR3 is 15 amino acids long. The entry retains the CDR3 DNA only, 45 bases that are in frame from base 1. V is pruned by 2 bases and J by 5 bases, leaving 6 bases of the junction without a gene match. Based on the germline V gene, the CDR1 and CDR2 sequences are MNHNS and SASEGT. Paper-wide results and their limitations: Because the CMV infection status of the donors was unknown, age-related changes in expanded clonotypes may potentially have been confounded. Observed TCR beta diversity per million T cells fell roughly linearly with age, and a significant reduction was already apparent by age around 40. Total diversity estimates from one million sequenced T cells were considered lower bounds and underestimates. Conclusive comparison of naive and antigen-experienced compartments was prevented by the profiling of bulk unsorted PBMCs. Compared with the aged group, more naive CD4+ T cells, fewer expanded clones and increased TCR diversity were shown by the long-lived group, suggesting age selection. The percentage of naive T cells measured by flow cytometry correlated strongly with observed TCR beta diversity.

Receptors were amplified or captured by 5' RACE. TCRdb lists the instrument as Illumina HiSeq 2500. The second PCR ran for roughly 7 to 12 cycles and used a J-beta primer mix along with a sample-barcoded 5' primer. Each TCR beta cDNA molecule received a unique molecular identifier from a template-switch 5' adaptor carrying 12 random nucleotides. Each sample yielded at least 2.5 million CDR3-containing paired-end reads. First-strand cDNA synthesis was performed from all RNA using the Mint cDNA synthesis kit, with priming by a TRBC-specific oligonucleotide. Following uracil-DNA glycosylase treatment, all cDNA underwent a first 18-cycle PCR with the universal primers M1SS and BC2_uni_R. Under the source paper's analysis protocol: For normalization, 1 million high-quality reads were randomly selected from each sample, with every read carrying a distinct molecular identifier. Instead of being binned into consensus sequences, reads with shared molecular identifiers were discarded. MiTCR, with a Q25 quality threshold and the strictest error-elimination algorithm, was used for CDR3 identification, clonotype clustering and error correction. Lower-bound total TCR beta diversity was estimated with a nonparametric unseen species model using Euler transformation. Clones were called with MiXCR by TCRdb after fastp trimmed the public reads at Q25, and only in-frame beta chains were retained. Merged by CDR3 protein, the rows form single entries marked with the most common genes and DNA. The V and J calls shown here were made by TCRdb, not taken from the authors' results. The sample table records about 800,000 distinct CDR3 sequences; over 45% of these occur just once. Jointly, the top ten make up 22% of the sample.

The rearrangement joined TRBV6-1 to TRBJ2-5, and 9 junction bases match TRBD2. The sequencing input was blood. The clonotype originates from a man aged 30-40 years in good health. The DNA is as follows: TGTGCCAGCAGTGAATTGCGGGGGGGCCATGAGACCCAGTACTTC. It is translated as CASSELRGGHETQYF.